This T cell receptor beta chain was found in a study of cytomegalovirus exposure and HLA in healthy donors. Study outcomes and limitations: Previous analysis showed most TCR beta V segments were productive about 90% or about 30% of the time.

On this clone: Its antigen is still unknown.

The study ran its PCR with 60 Vbeta and 13 Jbeta primers. Here immunoSEQ multiplex PCR was the method, and the copy in TCRdb shows in-frame clones only, minus some. Of about 190,000 clones in the sample, approximately 87% were seen once. The germline CDR1 and CDR2 sequences are SGHAT and FQNNGV. V dropped 6 bases and J dropped 4; count of bases not matched to a gene: 6. This CDR3 contains 15 residues. Source material: PBMCs. This clonotype originated in a man aged 30-40 years in good health and CMV-seronegative. The chain recombines TRBV11-2 with TRBJ2-1; 10 bases align to TRBD2. CDR3 residues: CASSPGTSVYNEQFF. The CDR3 DNA sequence: TGTGCCAGCAGTCCCGGGACTAGCGTTTACAATGAGCAGTTCTTC.